This T cell receptor beta chain was sequenced for a study of technical replicates of blood from several donors. The data were produced by immunoSEQ multiplex PCR, yet TCRdb's version contains in-frame clones alone and is incomplete. Of around 8,000 clones listed, 85% to 90% were seen once; the top ten hold 9% to 14%. The CDR3 covers 15 residues. Losses at the gene ends were 5 bases for V and 4 bases for J; bases not matched to a gene: 4. Germline V gene sequence: CDR1 SGHNT, CDR2 YENEEA. Sequenced: PBMCs. The TCR comes from a human donor in good health. J is TRBJ2-1 and V is TRBV11-3, with 11 bases aligning to TRBD2. This CDR3 reads CASSLGLAEYNEQFF. The CDR3 nucleotides are TGTGCCAGCAGCCTGGGACTAGCGGAGTACAATGAGCAGTTCTTC.